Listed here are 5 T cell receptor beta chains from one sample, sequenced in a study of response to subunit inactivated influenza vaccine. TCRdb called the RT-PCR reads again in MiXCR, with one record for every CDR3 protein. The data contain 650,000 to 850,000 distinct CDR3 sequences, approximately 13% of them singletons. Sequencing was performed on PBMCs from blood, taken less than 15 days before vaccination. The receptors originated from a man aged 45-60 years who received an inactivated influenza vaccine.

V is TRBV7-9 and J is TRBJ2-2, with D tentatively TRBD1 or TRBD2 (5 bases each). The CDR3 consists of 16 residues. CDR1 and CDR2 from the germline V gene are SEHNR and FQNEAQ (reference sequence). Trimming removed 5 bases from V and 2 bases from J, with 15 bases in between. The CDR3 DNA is TGTGCCAGCAGCGAACCGGGACGCAGAAACACCGGGGAGCTGTTTTTT. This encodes CASSEPGRRNTGELFF.

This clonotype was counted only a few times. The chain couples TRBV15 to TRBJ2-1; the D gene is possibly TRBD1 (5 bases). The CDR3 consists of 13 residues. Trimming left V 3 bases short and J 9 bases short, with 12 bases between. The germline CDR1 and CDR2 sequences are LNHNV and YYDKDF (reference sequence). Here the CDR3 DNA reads TGTGCCACCAGCAGCCCCGATAGGGGTGAGCAGTTCTTC. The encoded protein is CATSSPDRGEQFF.

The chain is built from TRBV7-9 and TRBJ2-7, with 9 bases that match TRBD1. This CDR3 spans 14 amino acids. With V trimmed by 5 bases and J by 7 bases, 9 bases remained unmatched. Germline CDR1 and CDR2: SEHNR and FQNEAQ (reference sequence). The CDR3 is CASSPGQGRWEQYF. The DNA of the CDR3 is TGTGCCAGCAGCCCCGGACAGGGGAGATGGGAGCAGTACTTC.

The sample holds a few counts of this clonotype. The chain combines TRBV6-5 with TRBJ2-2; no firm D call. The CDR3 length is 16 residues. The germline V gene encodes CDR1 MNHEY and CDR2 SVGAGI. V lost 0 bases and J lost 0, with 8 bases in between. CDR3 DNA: TGTGCCAGCAGTTACTCGATACACTCGAACACCGGGGAGCTGTTTTTT. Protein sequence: CASSYSIHSNTGELFF.

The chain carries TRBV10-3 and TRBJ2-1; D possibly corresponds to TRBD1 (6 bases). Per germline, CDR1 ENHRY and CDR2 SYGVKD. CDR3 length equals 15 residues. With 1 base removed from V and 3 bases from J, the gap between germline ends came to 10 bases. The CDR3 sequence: CAISEYRDDYNEQFF. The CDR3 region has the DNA TGTGCCATCAGTGAGTACAGGGACGACTACAATGAGCAGTTCTTC.